One sample yielded the 2 T cell receptor beta chains listed below, sequenced in a study of blood T cell repertoires in COVID-19. Sequencing was performed with immunoSEQ multiplex PCR; in TCRdb, only in-frame clones are kept and a portion is missing. The data hold around 300,000 clones, with about 88% observed a single time. The sample consisted of PBMCs or T cells enriched from blood (not recorded which). These receptors were collected from a woman between 50 and 59 years old who had recovered from COVID-19.

The chain's CDR3 is CATSDLLAGGPDTQYF. CDR3 bases: TGTGCCACCAGTGATCTTCTAGCGGGAGGGCCCGATACGCAGTATTTT. The chain links TRBV24-1 to TRBJ2-3; 12 nucleotides align to TRBD2. The germline V gene encodes CDR1 KGHDR and CDR2 SFDVKD. CDR3 size: 16 residues. The V gene end was trimmed by 3 bases and the J gene end by 6 bases; junction bases not matched to a gene: 6.

V is TRBV9 and J is TRBJ2-3; TRBD2 agrees at 8 bases. J was trimmed by 5 bases and V by 3 bases; bases with no gene match: 11. This CDR3 is built from 16 residues. Germline-derived CDR1 and CDR2 are SGDLS and YYNGEE. This CDR3 is CASSDPGLAGRDTQYF. The CDR3 DNA sequence: TGTGCCAGCAGCGACCCGGGGCTAGCGGGTAGAGATACGCAGTATTTT.